What follows describes a single T cell receptor beta chain. Its binding antigen is unknown. No quality values exist for individual bases; no much larger clone is one base distant. The data derive from a study of CD8+CD57+ T cells in acquired aplastic anemia (dated by TCRdb to 2016 to 2018). Background for the entire study: Extracted DNA from sorted CD4+ and CD8+ cells averaged around 3.5 ug, ranging from roughly 0.17 to 30 ug. Healthy donor samples averaged roughly 10 million reads for CD4+ and 11 million to 12 million for CD8+ cells. Results and caveats for the whole study, not just this receptor: Roughly 29 CD8+ CDR3 sequences were found in both patients and controls but appeared to be highly expressed in patients and within the immunodominant clones of the patients. Between patients and healthy controls, no significant difference in CD8+ Simpson's diversity was found (P=0.060).

TCR repertoires of sorted CD4+ and CD8+ blood T cells from severe aplastic anemia patients and healthy subjects were deep-sequenced in the study. Ficoll-Paque density gradient centrifugation was used to isolate peripheral blood mononuclear cells. Before DNA was extracted, CD4+ and CD8+ T cells were sorted using either FACS or magnetic beads. Profiling of TCR beta VDJ combinations and CDR3 sequences used genomic DNA as the template. An Illumina HiSeq 2000 was used for TCR repertoire sequencing. The authors processed their data as follows. TRBV/TRBJ rearrangement plots, CDR3 size and DJ length profiles, and Simpson's diversity index were used to assess repertoires. The most abundant DNA sequence in the deep sequencing data was taken as the immunodominant clone. CDR3 amino acid sequences were checked for sharing between subjects and were compared against published repertoires and the VDJdb database. TCRdb itself trimmed the public reads at Q25 with fastp, ran MiXCR and retained productive beta chains. A single entry per CDR3 protein holds the most common genes and DNA from its merged rows. What appears here as the V and J calls and clone size reflects TCRdb's work, not the paper's. This sample lists 90,000 to 120,000 distinct CDR3 sequences; roughly 51% were detected once. The top ten constitute roughly a third of the sample.

The sequenced sample consisted of sorted CD4+, CD8+, or CD8+CD57+ T cells (not recorded which) from PBMCs. This TCR was recovered from a human donor in good health, serving as a control.

The DNA is as follows: TGTGCCAGTGAAATCGGGGGGATGGGGAAGTCCCTCCACTTT. It codes for CASEIGGMGKSLHF. The rearrangement joined TRBV19 to TRBJ1-6; TRBD1 is possibly the D segment (5 matching bases). The V and J ends are trimmed by 8 bases and 14 bases, leaving 22 bases between them. Via the germline V gene (reference sequence), CDR1 is LNHDA and CDR2 SQIVND. The CDR3 starts with the cysteine, ends with the phenylalanine, and has 14 residues. Here the CDR3 DNA is all that survives: 42 bases in frame from base 1. The variable domain in full, with residues beyond the CDR3 obtained from the reference TRBV19 and TRBJ1-6 genes, is DGGITQSPKYLFRKEGQNVTLSCEQNLNHDAMYWYRQDPGQGLRLIYYSQIVNDFQKGDIAEGYSVSREKKESFPLTVTSAQKNPTAFYLCASEIGGMGKSLHFGNGTRLTVT.